The sequence of this TCR beta chain was determined in a study of OX40 agonist ivuxolimab in advanced cancers. Study-level background: Patients with prior anti-PD-1, anti-PD-L1 or anti-CTLA-4 therapy were eligible; 40% had some. Study results and caveats: Individuals who were partial responders at 0.1-3.0 mg/kg had clonal expansion that ranked among the lowest.

Sampling times: baseline, cycle 4 day 1, cycle 7 day 1. Sequencing was performed with immunoSEQ multiplex PCR; in TCRdb, only in-frame clones are kept and a portion is missing. The sample holds some 8,200 clones, roughly 89% seen once. The CDR3 has 13 amino acids. Germline V gene data show CDR1 as SGHDT and CDR2 as YYEEEE. V was cut by 4 bases and J by 4 bases, with 11 bases left in between. About this clone: Antigen: not known.

Sequencing used CD4+ or CD8+ T cells sorted from blood, obtained in a trial of the OX40 agonist ivuxolimab. The TCR originated in an adult with an advanced solid tumor such as melanoma, head and neck, liver or kidney cancer. This chain connects TRBV5-6 to TRBJ2-5, with TRBD2 as a possible D gene (6 bases). CDR3 in DNA: TGTGCCAGCAGCGGGGGACTGAGAGAGACCCAGTACTTC. As protein: CASSGGLRETQYF.